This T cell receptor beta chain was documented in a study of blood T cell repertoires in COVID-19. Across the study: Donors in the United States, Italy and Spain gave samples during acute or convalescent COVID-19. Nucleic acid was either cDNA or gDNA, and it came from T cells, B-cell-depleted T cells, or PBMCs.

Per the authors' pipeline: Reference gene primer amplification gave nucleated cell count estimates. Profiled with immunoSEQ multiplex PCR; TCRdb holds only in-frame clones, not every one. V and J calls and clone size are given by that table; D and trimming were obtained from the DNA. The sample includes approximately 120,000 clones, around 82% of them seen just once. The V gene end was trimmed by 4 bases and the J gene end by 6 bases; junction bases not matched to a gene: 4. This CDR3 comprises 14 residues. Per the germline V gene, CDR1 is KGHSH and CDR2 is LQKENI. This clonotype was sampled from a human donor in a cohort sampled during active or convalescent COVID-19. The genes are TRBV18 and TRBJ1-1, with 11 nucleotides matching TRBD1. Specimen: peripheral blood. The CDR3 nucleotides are TGTGCCAGCTCACGGGACAGGGGGTGGTCTGAAGCTTTCTTT. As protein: CASSRDRGWSEAFF.